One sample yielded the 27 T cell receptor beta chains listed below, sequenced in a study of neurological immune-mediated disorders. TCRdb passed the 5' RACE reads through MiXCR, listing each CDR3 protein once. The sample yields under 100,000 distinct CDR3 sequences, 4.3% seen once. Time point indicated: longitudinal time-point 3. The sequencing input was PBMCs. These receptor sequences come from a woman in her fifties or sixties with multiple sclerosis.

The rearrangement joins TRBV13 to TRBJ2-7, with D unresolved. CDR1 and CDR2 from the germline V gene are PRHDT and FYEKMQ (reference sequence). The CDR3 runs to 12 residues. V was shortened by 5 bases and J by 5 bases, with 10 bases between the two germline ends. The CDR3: CASSPGGDEQYF. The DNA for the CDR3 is TGTGCCAGCAGCCCAGGCGGAGACGAGCAGTACTTC.

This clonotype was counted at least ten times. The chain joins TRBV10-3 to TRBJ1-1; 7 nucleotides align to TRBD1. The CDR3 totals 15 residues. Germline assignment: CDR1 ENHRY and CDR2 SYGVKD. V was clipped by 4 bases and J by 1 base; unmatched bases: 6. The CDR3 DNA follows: TGTGCCATCAGTGCCCCCGACAGGGCGAACACTGAAGCTTTCTTT. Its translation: CAISAPDRANTEAFF.

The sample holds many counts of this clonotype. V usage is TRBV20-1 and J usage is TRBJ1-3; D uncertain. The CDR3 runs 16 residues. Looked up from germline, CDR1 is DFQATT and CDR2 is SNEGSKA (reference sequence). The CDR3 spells CSAPPTTSSSGNTIYF. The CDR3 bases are TGCAGCGCCCCCCCCACCACTTCGAGCTCTGGAAACACCATATATTTT.

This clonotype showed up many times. As DNA, the CDR3 is TGTGCCAGCCGACAGGAACCCTCTGGGGCCAACGTCCTGACTTTC. It translates to CASRQEPSGANVLTF. The chain is built from TRBV2 and TRBJ2-6; a weak D match, TRBD1 (6 bases). V dropped 8 bases and J dropped 0 bases, with 11 bases sitting between them. The germline V gene encodes CDR1 SNHLY and CDR2 FYNNEI. This CDR3 comprises 15 residues.

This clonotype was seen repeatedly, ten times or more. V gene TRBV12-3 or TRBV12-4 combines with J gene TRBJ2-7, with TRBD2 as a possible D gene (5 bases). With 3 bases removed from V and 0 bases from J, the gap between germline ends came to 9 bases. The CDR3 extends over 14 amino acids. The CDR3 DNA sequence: TGTGCCAGCAGTTTTGGCGGGCTCTCCTACGAGCAGTACTTC. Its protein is CASSFGGLSYEQYF.

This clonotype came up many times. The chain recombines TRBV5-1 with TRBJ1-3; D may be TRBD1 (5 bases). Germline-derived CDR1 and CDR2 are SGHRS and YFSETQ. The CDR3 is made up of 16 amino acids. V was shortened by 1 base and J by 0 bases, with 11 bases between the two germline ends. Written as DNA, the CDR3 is TGCGCCAGCAGCTTGCTCCAGGGAAACTCTGGAAACACCATATATTTT. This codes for CASSLLQGNSGNTIYF.

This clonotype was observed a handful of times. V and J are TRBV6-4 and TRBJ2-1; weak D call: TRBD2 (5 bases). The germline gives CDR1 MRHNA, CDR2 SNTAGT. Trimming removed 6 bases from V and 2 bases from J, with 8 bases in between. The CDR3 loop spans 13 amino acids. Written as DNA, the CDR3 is TGTGCCAGCAGGGCTAGCACCTACAATGAGCAGTTCTTC. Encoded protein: CASRASTYNEQFF.

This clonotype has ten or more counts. In DNA, the CDR3 is TGTGCCAGCAGGACGGGACTAGCGAACACCGGGGAGCTGTTTTTT. The encoded protein is CASRTGLANTGELFF. The V call is TRBV4-2, the J call TRBJ2-2; 8 nucleotides match TRBD2. V trimming: 6 bases; J trimming: 0 bases; junction bases outside the gene matches: 3. Germline CDR1 reads LGHNA; CDR2 reads YNFKEQ. This CDR3 region has 15 residues.

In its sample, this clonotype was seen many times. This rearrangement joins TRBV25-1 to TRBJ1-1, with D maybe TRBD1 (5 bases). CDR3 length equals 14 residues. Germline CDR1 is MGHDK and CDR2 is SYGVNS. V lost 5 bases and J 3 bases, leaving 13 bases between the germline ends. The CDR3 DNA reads TGTGCCAGCAGTCAAGGGGAGTTGGACACTGAAGCTTTCTTT. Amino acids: CASSQGELDTEAFF.

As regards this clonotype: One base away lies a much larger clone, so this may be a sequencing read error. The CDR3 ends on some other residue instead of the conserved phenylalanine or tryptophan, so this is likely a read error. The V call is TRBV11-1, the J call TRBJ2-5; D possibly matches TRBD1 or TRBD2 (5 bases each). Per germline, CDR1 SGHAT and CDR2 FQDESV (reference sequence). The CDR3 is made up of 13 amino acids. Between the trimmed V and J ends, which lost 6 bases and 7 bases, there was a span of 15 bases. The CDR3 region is CASSSEGPGTQYV. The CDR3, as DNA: TGTGCCAGCAGTTCCGAGGGGCCCGGGACCCAGTACGTC.

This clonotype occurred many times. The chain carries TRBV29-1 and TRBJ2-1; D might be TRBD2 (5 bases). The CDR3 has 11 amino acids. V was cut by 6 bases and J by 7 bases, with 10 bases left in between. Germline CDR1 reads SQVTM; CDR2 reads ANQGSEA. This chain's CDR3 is CSVAPGNEQFF. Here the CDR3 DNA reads TGCAGCGTGGCCCCGGGAAATGAGCAGTTCTTC.

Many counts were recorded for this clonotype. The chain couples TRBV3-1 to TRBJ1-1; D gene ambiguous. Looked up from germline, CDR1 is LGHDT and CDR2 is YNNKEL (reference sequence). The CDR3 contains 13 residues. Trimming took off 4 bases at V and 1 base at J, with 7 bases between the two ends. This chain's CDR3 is CASSPLGNTEAFF. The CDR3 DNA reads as TGTGCCAGCAGCCCTCTTGGGAACACTGAAGCTTTCTTT. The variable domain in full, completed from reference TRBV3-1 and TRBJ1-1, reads DTAVSQTPKYLVTQMGNDKSIKCEQNLGHDTMYWYKQDSKKFLKIMFSYNNKELIINETVPNRFSPKSPDKAHLNLHINSLELGDSAVYFCASSPLGNTEAFFGQGTRLTVV.

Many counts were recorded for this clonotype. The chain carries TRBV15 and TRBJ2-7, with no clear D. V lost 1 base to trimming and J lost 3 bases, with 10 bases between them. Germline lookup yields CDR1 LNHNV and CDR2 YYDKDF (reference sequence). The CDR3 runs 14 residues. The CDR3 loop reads CATSRVRQSYEQYF. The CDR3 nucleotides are TGTGCCACCAGCAGAGTACGTCAGAGCTACGAGCAGTACTTC.

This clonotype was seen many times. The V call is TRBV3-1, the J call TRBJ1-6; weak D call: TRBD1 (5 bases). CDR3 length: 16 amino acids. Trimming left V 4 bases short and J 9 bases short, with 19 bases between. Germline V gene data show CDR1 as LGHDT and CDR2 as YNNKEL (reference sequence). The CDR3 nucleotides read TGTGCCAGCAGCCGAAAAGCCGGGACCGGCGGTTCACCCCTCCACTTT. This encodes CASSRKAGTGGSPLHF.

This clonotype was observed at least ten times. The CDR3 sequence is CATSSPSRHEQYF. CDR3 bases: TGTGCCACCAGCAGCCCCTCGCGGCACGAGCAGTACTTC. This chain connects TRBV15 to TRBJ2-7; D unclear. Trimming pared 3 bases from V and 5 bases from J, leaving 11 bases between. This CDR3 is 13 amino acids long. Looked up from germline, CDR1 is LNHNV and CDR2 is YYDKDF (reference sequence). The full variable domain, in which reference TRBV15 and TRBJ2-7 provide the parts outside the CDR3, is DAMVIQNPRYQVTQFGKPVTLSCSQTLNHNVMYWYQQKSSQAPKLLFHYYDKDFNNEADTPDNFQSRRPNTSFCFLDIRSPGLGDTAMYLCATSSPSRHEQYFGPGTRLTVT.

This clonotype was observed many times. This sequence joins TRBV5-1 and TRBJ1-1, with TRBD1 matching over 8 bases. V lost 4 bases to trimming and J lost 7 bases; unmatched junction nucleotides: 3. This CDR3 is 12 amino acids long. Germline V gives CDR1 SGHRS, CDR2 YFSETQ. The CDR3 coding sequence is TGCGCCAGCAGCCCCGGGACAGGTGAAGCTTTCTTT. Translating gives CASSPGTGEAFF.

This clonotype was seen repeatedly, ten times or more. The CDR3 DNA follows: TGTGCCAGCACCGGACAGGGGACCGGGGAGCTGTTTTTT. Amino acids: CASTGQGTGELFF. The chain employs TRBV6-2 or TRBV6-3 and TRBJ2-2, with TRBD1 matching over 9 bases. Germline V gene data show CDR1 as MNHEY and CDR2 as SVGEGT. V lost 7 bases and J lost 5; bases outside the gene matches: 2. The CDR3 runs to 13 residues.

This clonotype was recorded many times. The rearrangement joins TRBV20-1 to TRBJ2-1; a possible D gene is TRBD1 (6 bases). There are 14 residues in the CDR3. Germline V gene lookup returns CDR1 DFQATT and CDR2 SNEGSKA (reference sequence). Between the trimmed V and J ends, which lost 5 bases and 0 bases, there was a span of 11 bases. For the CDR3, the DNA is TGCAGTGCTCGGGACACGCTCTCCTACAATGAGCAGTTCTTC. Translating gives CSARDTLSYNEQFF.

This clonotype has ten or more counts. DNA of the CDR3: TGCGCCAGTGGAGGGGACAGCTACACCGGGGAGCTGTTTTTT. This encodes CASGGDSYTGELFF. The chain couples TRBV5-1 to TRBJ2-2; a possible D gene is TRBD1 (7 bases). Germline CDR1 reads SGHRS; CDR2 reads YFSETQ. This CDR3 contains 14 residues. The germline V and J ends were trimmed by 8 bases and 3 bases, with 14 bases remaining between them.

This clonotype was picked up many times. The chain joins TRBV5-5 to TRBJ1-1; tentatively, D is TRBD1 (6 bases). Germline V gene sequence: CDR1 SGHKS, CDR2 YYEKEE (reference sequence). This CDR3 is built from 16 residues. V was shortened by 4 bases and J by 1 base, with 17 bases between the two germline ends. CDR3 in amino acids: CASSPGDNPRNTEAFF. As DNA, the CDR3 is TGTGCCAGCAGCCCGGGGGACAACCCGAGGAACACTGAAGCTTTCTTT.

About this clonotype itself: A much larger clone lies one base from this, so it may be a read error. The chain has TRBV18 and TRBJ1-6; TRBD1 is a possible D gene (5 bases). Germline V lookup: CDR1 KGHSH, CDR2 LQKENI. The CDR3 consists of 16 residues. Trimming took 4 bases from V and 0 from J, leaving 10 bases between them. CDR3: CASSHTGSSYNSPLHF. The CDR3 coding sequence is TGTGCCAGCTCACACACAGGAAGCTCCTATAATTCACCCCTCCACTTT.

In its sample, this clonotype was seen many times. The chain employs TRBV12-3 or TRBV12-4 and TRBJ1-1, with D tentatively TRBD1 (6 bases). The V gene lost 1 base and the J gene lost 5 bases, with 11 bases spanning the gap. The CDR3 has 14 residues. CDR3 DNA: TGTGCCAGCAGTTTAGGGGGGCGGTGGACTGAAGCTTTCTTT. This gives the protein CASSLGGRWTEAFF.

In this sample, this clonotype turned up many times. CDR3 nucleotides: TGTGCCAGCACCCTTGAGGGGGGCCGAAACTTCTATGGCTACACCTTC. Its translation is CASTLEGGRNFYGYTF. The V and J genes are TRBV6-5 and TRBJ1-2, with D tentatively TRBD1 (6 bases). Between the trimmed V and J ends, which lost 7 bases and 4 bases, there was a span of 22 bases. The CDR3 totals 16 residues. CDR1 is MNHEY and CDR2 is SVGAGI in the germline V gene.

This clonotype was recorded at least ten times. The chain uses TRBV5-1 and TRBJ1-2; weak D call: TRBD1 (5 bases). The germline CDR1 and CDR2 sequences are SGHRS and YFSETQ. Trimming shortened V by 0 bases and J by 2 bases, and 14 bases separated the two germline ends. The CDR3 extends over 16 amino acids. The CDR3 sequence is CASSLDRSGRNYGYTF. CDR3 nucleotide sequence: TGCGCCAGCAGCTTGGACCGATCGGGACGGAACTATGGCTACACCTTC.

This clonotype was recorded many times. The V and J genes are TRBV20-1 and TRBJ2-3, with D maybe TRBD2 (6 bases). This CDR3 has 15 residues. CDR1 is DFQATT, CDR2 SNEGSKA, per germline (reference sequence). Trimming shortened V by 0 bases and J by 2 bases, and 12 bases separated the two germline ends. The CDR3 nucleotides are TGCAGTGCTAGAGACAGGCGGAGGGCCACAGATACGCAGTATTTT. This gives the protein CSARDRRRATDTQYF.

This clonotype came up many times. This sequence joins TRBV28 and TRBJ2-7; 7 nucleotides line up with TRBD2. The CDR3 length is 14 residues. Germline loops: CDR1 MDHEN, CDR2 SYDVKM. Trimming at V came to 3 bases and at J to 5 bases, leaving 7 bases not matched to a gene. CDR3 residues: CASSFRGGVNEQYF. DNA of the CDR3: TGTGCCAGCAGTTTTCGTGGGGGGGTCAACGAGCAGTACTTC.

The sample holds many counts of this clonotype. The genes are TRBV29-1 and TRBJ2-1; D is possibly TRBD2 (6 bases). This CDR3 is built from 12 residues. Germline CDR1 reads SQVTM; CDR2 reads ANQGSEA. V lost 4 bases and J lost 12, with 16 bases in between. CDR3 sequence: CSVAPGVQGQFF. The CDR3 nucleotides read TGCAGCGTTGCCCCGGGGGTGCAGGGGCAGTTCTTC.